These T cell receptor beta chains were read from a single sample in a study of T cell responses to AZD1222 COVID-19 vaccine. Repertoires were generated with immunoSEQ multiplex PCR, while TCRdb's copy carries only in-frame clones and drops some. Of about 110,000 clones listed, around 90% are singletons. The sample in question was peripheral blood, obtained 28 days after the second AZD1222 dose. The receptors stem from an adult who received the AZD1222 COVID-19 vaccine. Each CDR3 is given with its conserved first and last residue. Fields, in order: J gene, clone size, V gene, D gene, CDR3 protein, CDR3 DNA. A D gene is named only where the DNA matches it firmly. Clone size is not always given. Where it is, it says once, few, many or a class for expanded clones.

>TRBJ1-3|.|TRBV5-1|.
CASSLGQNGDTIYF
TGCGCCAGCAGCTTGGGACAAAACGGGGACACCATATATTTT
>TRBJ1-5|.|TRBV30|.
CAWSGDIKNQPQHF
TGTGCCTGGAGTGGGGACATTAAGAATCAGCCCCAGCATTTT
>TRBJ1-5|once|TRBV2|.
CASTLVEGNQPQHF
TGTGCCAGCACTCTGGTAGAGGGCAATCAGCCCCAGCATTTT
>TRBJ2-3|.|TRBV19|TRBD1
CASTKTGGMDTQYF
TGTGCCAGTACCAAGACAGGGGGCATGGATACGCAGTATTTT
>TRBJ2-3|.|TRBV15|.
CATSRSGLTGTDTQYF
TGTGCCACCAGCAGATCTGGACTAACAGGCACAGATACGCAGTATTTT
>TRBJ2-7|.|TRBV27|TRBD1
CASSLTQGVPMMEQYF
TGTGCCAGCAGTTTAACACAGGGGGTACCAATGATGGAGCAGTACTTC
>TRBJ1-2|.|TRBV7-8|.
CASSLDFTGYTF
TGTGCCAGCAGCTTAGATTTCACTGGCTACACCTTC
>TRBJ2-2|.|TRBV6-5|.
CASSRQVTGELFF
TGTGCCAGCAGTAGACAGGTCACCGGGGAGCTGTTTTTT
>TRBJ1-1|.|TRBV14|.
CASRIQGATEAFF
TGTGCCAGCAGGATTCAAGGGGCCACTGAAGCTTTCTTT
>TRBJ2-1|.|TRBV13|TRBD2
CASSPTRTSGYNEQFF
TGTGCCAGCAGCCCTACCCGGACTAGCGGTTACAATGAGCAGTTCTTC
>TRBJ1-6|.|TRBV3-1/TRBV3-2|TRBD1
CASSQEDRAFNSPLHF
TGTGCCAGCAGCCAAGAAGACAGGGCGTTCAATTCACCCCTCCACTTT
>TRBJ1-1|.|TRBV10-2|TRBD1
CASSEQGTGNTEAFF
TGCGCCAGCAGTGAGCAGGGGACAGGTAACACTGAAGCTTTCTTT
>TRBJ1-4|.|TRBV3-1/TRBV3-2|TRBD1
CASSQGTGREKLFF
TGTGCCAGCAGCCAAGGGACAGGGAGGGAAAAACTGTTTTTT
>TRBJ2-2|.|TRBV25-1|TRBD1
CASSSRDRDTGELFF
TGTGCCAGCAGTTCCCGGGACAGGGACACCGGGGAGCTGTTTTTT
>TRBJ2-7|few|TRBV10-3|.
CAISDRSYEQYF
TGTGCCATCAGTGACCGAAGCTACGAGCAGTACTTC
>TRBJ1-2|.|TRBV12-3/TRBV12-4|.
CASSWGPGNGYTF
TGTGCCAGCAGCTGGGGCCCCGGGAATGGCTACACCTTC
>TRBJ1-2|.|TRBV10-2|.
CASSDVGYYGYTF
TGCGCCAGCAGTGACGTAGGGTACTATGGCTACACCTTC
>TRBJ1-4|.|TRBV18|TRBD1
CASSPQAGGSYEKLFF
TGTGCCAGCTCACCACAGGCAGGGGGCTCGTATGAAAAACTGTTTTTT
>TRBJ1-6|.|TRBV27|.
CASSFAENNSPLHF
TGTGCCAGCAGTTTTGCGGAGAATAATTCACCCCTCCACTTT
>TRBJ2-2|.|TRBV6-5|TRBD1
CASGKGAGYTGELFF
TGTGCCAGCGGGAAGGGGGCGGGTTACACCGGGGAGCTGTTTTTT
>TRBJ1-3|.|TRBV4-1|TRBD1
CASSQDPRQGGGNTIYF
TGCGCCAGCAGCCAAGATCCTCGACAGGGGGGTGGAAACACCATATATTTT
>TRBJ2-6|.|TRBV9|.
CASSVDRVGSGANVLTF
TGTGCCAGCAGCGTAGACAGGGTGGGCTCTGGGGCCAACGTCCTGACTTTC
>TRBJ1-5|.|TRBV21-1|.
CASSKRGPSRTGSSEGNQPQHF
TGTGCCAGCAGCAAAAGGGGACCGTCCAGGACAGGGTCTTCTGAGGGCAATCAGCCCCAGCATTTT
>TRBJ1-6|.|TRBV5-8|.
CASSLGLGSPLHF
TGTGCCAGCAGCTTGGGGTTGGGTTCACCCCTCCACTTT
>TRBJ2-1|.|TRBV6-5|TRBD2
CASSYGGLASYNEQFF
TGTGCCAGCAGTTACGGAGGACTAGCATCCTACAATGAGCAGTTCTTC
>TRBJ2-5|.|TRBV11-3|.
CASSLEGGLETQYF
TGTGCCAGCAGCTTAGAAGGGGGGTTGGAGACCCAGTACTTC
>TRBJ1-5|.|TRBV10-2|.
CASSGLDFQGQPQHF
TGCGCCAGCAGTGGGCTGGACTTTCAAGGCCAGCCCCAGCATTTT
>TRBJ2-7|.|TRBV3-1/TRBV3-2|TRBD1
CASSPRNRGSYEQYF
TGTGCCAGCAGCCCGAGGAACAGGGGAAGTTACGAGCAGTACTTC
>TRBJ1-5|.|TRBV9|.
CASSLTASNQPQHF
TGTGCCAGCAGCTTGACGGCTAGCAATCAGCCCCAGCATTTT
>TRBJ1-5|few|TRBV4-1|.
CASSQGLWPQHF
TGCGCCAGCAGCCAGGGACTCTGGCCCCAGCATTTT
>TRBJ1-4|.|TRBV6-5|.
CASRGSVATNEKLFF
TGTGCCAGCAGAGGCTCAGTTGCAACTAATGAAAAACTGTTTTTT
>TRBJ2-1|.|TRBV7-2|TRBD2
CASSLREGYYSYNEQFF
TGTGCCAGCAGCTTAAGGGAGGGGTATTACTCCTACAATGAGCAGTTCTTC
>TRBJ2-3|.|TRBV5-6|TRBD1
CASREQGARTDTQYF
TGTGCCAGCAGGGAACAGGGGGCACGGACAGATACGCAGTATTTT
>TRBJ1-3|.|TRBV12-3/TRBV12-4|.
CASRTASGNTIYF
TGTGCCAGCCGGACAGCCTCTGGAAACACCATATATTTT
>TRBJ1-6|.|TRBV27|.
CASSSLFGGYNSPLHF
TGTGCCAGCAGTTCATTATTTGGGGGATATAATTCACCCCTCCACTTT
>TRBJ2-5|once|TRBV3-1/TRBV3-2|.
CASSPTWQETQYF
TGTGCCAGCAGCCCTACGTGGCAAGAGACCCAGTACTTC
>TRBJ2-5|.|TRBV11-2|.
CASSPPGTPGTQYF
TGTGCCAGCAGCCCACCCGGGACCCCTGGGACCCAGTACTTC
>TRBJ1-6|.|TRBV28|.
CASSPLSGALHF
TGTGCCAGCAGTCCCCTGTCCGGGGCCCTCCACTTT
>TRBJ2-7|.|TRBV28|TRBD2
CASSLSGGAYEQYF
TGTGCCAGCAGCCTTAGCGGGGGGGCCTACGAGCAGTACTTC
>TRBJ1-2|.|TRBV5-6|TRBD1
CASSLDRGLYGYTF
TGTGCCAGCAGCCTGGACAGGGGCCTCTATGGCTACACCTTC
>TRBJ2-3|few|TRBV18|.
CASSPRLADTQYF
TGTGCCAGCTCACCCAGACTAGCAGATACGCAGTATTTT
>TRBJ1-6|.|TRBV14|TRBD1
CASSHGQGVNSPLHF
TGTGCCAGCAGCCATGGGCAGGGGGTTAATTCACCCCTCCACTTT
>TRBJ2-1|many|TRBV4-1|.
CASSQYGIPESSYNEQFF
TGCGCCAGCAGCCAATATGGAATTCCAGAGAGCTCCTACAATGAGCAGTTCTTC
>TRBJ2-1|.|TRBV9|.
CASTLEAGENEQFF
TGTGCCAGCACCCTGGAGGCAGGGGAGAATGAGCAGTTCTTC
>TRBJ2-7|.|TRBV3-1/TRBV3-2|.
CASSRLGGYEQYF
TGTGCCAGCAGCCGGTTGGGGGGCTACGAGCAGTACTTC